This T cell receptor (beta chain) derives from a study of shared clonotypes between healthy human individuals. Overall study results and limits: Larger estimated richness was generally seen in naive subsets than in memory subsets. The four-donor shared clonotypes exceeded non-shared clonotypes in generation probability, with non-shared ones scoring lower.

CD45RO negativity and positive selection for CCR7 defined naive CD8 cells, a population that excluded terminally differentiated effector memory CD45RA+ cells. The germline V gene has CDR1 LGHNA and CDR2 YSLEER. V lost 5 bases to trimming and J lost 8 bases; unmatched junction nucleotides: 14. The CDR3 runs to 16 residues. Sequenced by immunoSEQ multiplex PCR; TCRdb stores in-frame clones only, minus some. The sample includes about 2.1 million clones, around 95% of them seen just once. A word on this clone: Its antigen is currently unknown.

The sequenced material came from naive CD8+ T cells from PBMCs. The rearrangement joins TRBV4-3 to TRBJ2-1, with 8 bases fitting TRBD2. The TCR sequence derives from a man younger than 35 in good health. Some clones in this sample may be carry-over from other donors' samples. As DNA, the CDR3 is TGCGCCAGCAGCGTAACACCGGGACTAGGTCCCGATGAGCAGTTCTTC. It specifies CASSVTPGLGPDEQFF.